Listed here are 21 T cell receptor beta chains from one sample, sequenced in a study of identical twins' blood T cells. Using its own MiXCR run on the 5' RACE reads, TCRdb lists one record per CDR3 protein. The data hold about 370,000 distinct CDR3 sequences, with about 28% observed a single time. The sample was PBMCs. The source is a woman aged 18 to 50 in good health.

This clonotype was seen many times. V is TRBV12-3 or TRBV12-4 and J is TRBJ1-1; TRBD1 matches 8 bases. The CDR3 length is 17 residues. Losses at the gene ends were 4 bases for V and 3 bases for J; bases not matched to a gene: 13. CDR3 bases: TGTGCCAGCAGTTCTCCCGGAACCGGGACAGGCCACACTGAAGCTTTCTTT. Amino acid sequence: CASSSPGTGTGHTEAFF.

About this clonotype itself: A much larger clonotype is one base distant, so this may be a read error. The J gene is TRBJ1-1, the V gene TRBV29-1, with D maybe TRBD1 (5 bases). The V end was cut by 4 bases, the J end by 4 bases, with 19 bases between. Germline-derived CDR1 and CDR2 are SQVTM and ANQGSEA. This CDR3 has 15 residues. Here the CDR3 DNA reads TGCAGCGTTGGTTTAGGATGGGGGACGGGCACTGAAGCTTTCTTT. This gives the protein CSVGLGWGTGTEAFF.

V gene TRBV7-2 combines with J gene TRBJ2-3; D may correspond to TRBD1 or TRBD2 (6 bases each). Trimming shortened V by 1 base and J by 3 bases, and 14 bases separated the two germline ends. CDR1 SGHTA and CDR2 FQGNSA come from the germline V gene. The CDR3 is 16 residues long. This CDR3 is CASSLEGGSRTDTQYF. CDR3 nucleotide sequence: TGTGCCAGCAGCTTAGAGGGGGGAAGTCGGACAGATACGCAGTATTTT.

This clonotype turned up a few times. CDR3 nucleotide sequence: TGTGCCAGCAGTTACTCGATCCGGACAGGGGCTAGCAATCAGCCCCAGCATTTT. Encoded protein: CASSYSIRTGASNQPQHF. The chain employs TRBV6-6 and TRBJ1-5; 9 bases fit TRBD1. The CDR3 covers 18 residues. V shed 0 bases and J 0 bases; nucleotides not matched to a gene: 6. Germline lookup yields CDR1 MNHNY and CDR2 SVGAGI (reference sequence).

The genes are TRBV18 and TRBJ1-1; D uncertain. V lost 10 bases and J 0 bases, leaving 15 bases between the germline ends. CDR3 size: 14 residues. Germline lookup yields CDR1 KGHSH and CDR2 LQKENI. CDR3 DNA: TGTGCCACCCGGACGGACGCTATGAACACTGAAGCTTTCTTT. Protein sequence: CATRTDAMNTEAFF.

This clonotype occurred a few times. The V call is TRBV27, the J call TRBJ2-2; TRBD1 might be the D (5 bases). This CDR3 is 15 amino acids long. With 1 base removed from V and 4 bases from J, the gap between germline ends came to 10 bases. CDR1 is MNHEY, CDR2 SMNVEV, per germline (reference sequence). The CDR3 here is CASSLFRVGTGELFF. The DNA of the CDR3 is TGTGCCAGCAGTTTATTCAGGGTAGGCACCGGGGAGCTGTTTTTT.

About this clonotype itself: Mismatch with germline at one junction end may stem from a read error. As DNA, the CDR3 is TGCAGTGCGATTTTCGACAGGGATGGCTGCACCTTC. Translation: CSAIFDRDGCTF. The chain employs TRBV20-1 and TRBJ1-2, with 7 bases aligning to TRBD1. The CDR3 contains 12 residues. From germline, CDR1 is DFQATT and CDR2 SNEGSKA (reference sequence).

There are a few counts of this clonotype. The chain links TRBV10-3 to TRBJ2-1; 12 bases are a match to TRBD2. Germline trimming cut 11 bases from V and 7 bases from J; bases unmatched to any gene: 12. The germline CDR1 and CDR2 sequences are ENHRY and SYGVKD. This CDR3 comprises 15 residues. This CDR3 reads CASGLLAGGQNEQFF. CDR3 coding DNA: TGTGCCTCCGGATTACTAGCGGGAGGTCAGAATGAGCAGTTCTTC.

The chain couples TRBV11-2 to TRBJ2-5, with D hard to call. The CDR3 loop spans 16 amino acids. Between the trimmed V and J ends, which lost 3 bases and 0 bases, there was a span of 14 bases. Germline V gene lookup returns CDR1 SGHAT and CDR2 FQNNGV. CDR3 amino acids: CASSFLFRHHQETQYF. The CDR3 region has the DNA TGTGCCAGCAGCTTTTTGTTTAGACACCACCAAGAGACCCAGTACTTC.

This clonotype was counted at least ten times. The CDR3 spells CSVEEGQGNYGYTF. DNA for the CDR3: TGCAGCGTTGAAGAAGGACAGGGGAACTATGGCTACACCTTC. The chain couples TRBV29-1 to TRBJ1-2, with 9 bases fitting TRBD1. This CDR3 spans 14 amino acids. The germline CDR1 and CDR2 sequences are SQVTM and ANQGSEA. The trim removed 0 bases at V and 2 bases at J, leaving 1 base unmatched.

In its sample, this clonotype was seen many times. The chain joins TRBV20-1 to TRBJ1-2, with D unresolved. This CDR3 spans 15 amino acids. Germline V gene lookup returns CDR1 DFQATT and CDR2 SNEGSKA (reference sequence). V shed 0 bases and J shed 5 bases, with 16 bases lying between them. CDR3 DNA sequence: TGCAGTGCTAGAGAGTCTCCCCTGAGTAGGTATGGCTACACCTTC. It is translated as CSARESPLSRYGYTF.

This clonotype turned up a few times. This chain joins TRBV6-5 and TRBJ2-7; no clear D gene. The CDR3 totals 15 residues. V lost 0 bases, J lost 4 bases, and 13 bases lay in between. Germline CDR1 is MNHEY and CDR2 is SVGAGI. CDR3: CASSYSNGYGYEQYF. Written as DNA, the CDR3 is TGTGCCAGCAGTTACTCGAACGGGTATGGGTACGAGCAGTACTTC.

This chain connects TRBV7-8 to TRBJ2-3; no clear D gene. The CDR3 is 13 amino acids. V lost 8 bases and J 0 bases, leaving 9 bases between the germline ends. CDR1 SGHVS and CDR2 FQNEAQ come from the germline V gene. The DNA for the CDR3 is TGTGCCAGCCAACTCTATAGCACAGATACGCAGTATTTT. Translation gives CASQLYSTDTQYF.

This clonotype was seen a few times. The rearrangement links TRBV7-8 to TRBJ1-3; D may be TRBD1 (5 bases). Germline CDR1 reads SGHVS; CDR2 reads FQNEAQ. The CDR3 consists of 16 residues. Trimming removed 7 bases from V and 0 bases from J, with 16 bases in between. The CDR3 protein is CASNQGARGSGNTIYF. As DNA, the CDR3 is TGTGCCAGCAACCAAGGGGCTCGGGGCTCTGGAAACACCATATATTTT. Combining the CDR3 with reference TRBV7-8 and TRBJ1-3 gives the whole variable domain GAGVSQSPRYKVAKRGQDVALRCDPISGHVSLFWYQQALGQGPEFLTYFQNEAQLDKSGLPSDRFFAERPEGSVSTLKIQRTQQEDSAVYLCASNQGARGSGNTIYFGEGSWLTVV.

The chain is built from TRBV20-1 and TRBJ1-2, with no clear D. CDR3 size: 13 residues. Trimming stripped 3 bases from V and 2 bases from J, with 10 bases between. Germline CDR1 and CDR2: DFQATT and SNEGSKA (reference sequence). The CDR3 spells CSARGTRNYGYTF. CDR3 bases: TGCAGTGCTAGGGGCACAAGAAACTATGGCTACACCTTC.

This clonotype was picked up a small number of times. The rearrangement joins TRBV6-1 to TRBJ1-2; D gene ambiguous. V was clipped by 6 bases and J by 4 bases, with 12 bases between them. The CDR3 covers 13 residues. Germline lookup yields CDR1 MNHNS and CDR2 SASEGT. In nucleotides, the CDR3 is TGTGCCAGCAGGTCACACGGCCCCTATGGCTACACCTTC. As protein: CASRSHGPYGYTF.

The rearrangement uses TRBV10-3 and TRBJ1-3; D remains unclear. Per germline, CDR1 ENHRY and CDR2 SYGVKD. V lost 0 bases, J lost 2 bases, and 8 bases lay in between. The CDR3 runs 15 residues. This CDR3 is CAISESRTPGNTIYF. CDR3 DNA: TGTGCCATCAGTGAGTCGAGGACGCCTGGAAACACCATATATTTT.

The chain employs TRBV20-1 and TRBJ2-2; the match to TRBD2 covers 7 bases. Per germline, CDR1 DFQATT and CDR2 SNEGSKA (reference sequence). V was pared by 4 bases and J by 6 bases, with 8 bases of the junction left unmatched. The CDR3 is 14 amino acids. CDR3 in amino acids: CSATTSSGAGELFF. In DNA form, the CDR3 reads TGCAGTGCTACGACTAGCAGTGGTGCCGGGGAGCTGTTTTTT.

The chain joins TRBV2 to TRBJ2-5; D is unclear. Germline CDR1 and CDR2: SNHLY and FYNNEI. Trimming shortened V by 7 bases and J by 0 bases, and 12 bases separated the two germline ends. The CDR3 totals 14 residues. The CDR3, as DNA: TGTGCCAGCACCTCTAGGGCAGACCAAGAGACCCAGTACTTC. As protein: CASTSRADQETQYF.

The chain employs TRBV6-6 and TRBJ1-3, with 8 bases fitting TRBD1. V trimming: 5 bases; J trimming: 0 bases; junction bases outside the gene matches: 12. CDR1 MNHNY and CDR2 SVGAGI come from the germline V gene (reference sequence). The CDR3 loop spans 18 amino acids. DNA for the CDR3: TGTGCCAGCAGTACTCGGACAGGGTTGCAAATCTCTGGAAACACCATATATTTT. It codes for CASSTRTGLQISGNTIYF.

This sequence joins TRBV7-9 and TRBJ1-1, with D unclear. V was cut by 3 bases and J by 1 base, with 6 bases left in between. The germline V gene encodes CDR1 SEHNR and CDR2 FQNEAQ (reference sequence). The CDR3 spans 13 residues. The CDR3 coding sequence is TGTGCCAGCAGCTTGAACACGAACACTGAAGCTTTCTTT. Translated, it gives CASSLNTNTEAFF.